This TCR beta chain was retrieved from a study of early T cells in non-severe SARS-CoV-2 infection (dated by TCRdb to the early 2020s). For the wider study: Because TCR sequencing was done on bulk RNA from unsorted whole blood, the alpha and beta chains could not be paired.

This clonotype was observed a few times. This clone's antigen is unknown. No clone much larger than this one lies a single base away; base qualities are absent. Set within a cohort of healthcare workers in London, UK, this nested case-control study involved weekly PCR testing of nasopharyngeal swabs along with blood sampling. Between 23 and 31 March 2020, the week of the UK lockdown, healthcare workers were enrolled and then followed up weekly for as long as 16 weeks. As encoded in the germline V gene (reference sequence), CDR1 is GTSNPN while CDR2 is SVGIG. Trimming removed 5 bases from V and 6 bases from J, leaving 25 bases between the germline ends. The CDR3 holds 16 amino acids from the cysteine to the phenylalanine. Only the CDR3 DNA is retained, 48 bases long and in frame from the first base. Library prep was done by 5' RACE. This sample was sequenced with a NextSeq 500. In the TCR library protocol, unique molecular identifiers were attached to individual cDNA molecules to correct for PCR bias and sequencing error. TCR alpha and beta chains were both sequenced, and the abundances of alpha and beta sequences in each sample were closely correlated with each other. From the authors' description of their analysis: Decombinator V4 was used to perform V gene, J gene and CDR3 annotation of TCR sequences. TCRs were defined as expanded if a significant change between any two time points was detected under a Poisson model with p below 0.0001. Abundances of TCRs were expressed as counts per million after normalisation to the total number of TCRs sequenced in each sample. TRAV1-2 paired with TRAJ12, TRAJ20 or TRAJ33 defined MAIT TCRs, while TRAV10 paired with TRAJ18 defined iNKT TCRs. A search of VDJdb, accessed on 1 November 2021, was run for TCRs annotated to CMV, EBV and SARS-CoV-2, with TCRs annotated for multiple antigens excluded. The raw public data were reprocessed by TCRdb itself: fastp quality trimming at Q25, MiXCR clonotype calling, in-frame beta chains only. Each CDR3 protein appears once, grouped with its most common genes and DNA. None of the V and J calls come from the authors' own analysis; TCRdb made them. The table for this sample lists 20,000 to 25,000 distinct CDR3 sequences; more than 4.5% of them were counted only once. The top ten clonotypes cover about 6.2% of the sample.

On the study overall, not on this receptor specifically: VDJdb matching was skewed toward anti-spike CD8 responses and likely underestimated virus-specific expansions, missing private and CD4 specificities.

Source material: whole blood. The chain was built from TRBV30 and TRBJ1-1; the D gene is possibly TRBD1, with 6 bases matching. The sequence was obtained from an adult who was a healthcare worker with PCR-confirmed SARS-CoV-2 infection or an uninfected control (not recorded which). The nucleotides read TGTGCCTGGGTTAGACCGTATTCCGGGGGGCAGGCTGAAGCTTTCTTT. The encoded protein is CAWVRPYSGGQAEAFF.